Listed below are T cell receptor beta chains from one sample, sequenced in a study of T-cell reconstitution after alpha-beta-depleted transplantation in children. TCRdb re-analysed the PCR reads in MiXCR, keeping a single row per CDR3 protein. The data show roughly 120,000 distinct CDR3 sequences, approximately 22% seen once. Sequencing used PBMCs, mostly from graft donor cells, obtained 180 days after TCRalphabeta/CD19-depleted stem cell transplant. Receptor source: a male patient aged 2 to 10 who had a stem cell transplant for chronic granulomatous disease, so the T cells may come from the graft donor. Each CDR3 is given with its conserved first and last residue. Fields, in order: J gene, clone size, V gene, D gene, CDR3 DNA, CDR3 protein. D genes are given only for firm matches. Size is omitted from some rows. Given values are once, few, many or a class for expanded clones.

>TRBJ2-3|few|TRBV20-1|.
TGCAGTGCTAGAACCTTAGTAGGAGACTCAGATACGCAGTATTTT
CSARTLVGDSDTQYF
>TRBJ2-2|few|TRBV7-2|.
TGTGCCAGCAGCTTCGGACAATACACCGGGGAGCTGTTTTTT
CASSFGQYTGELFF
>TRBJ2-7|many|TRBV10-3|.
TGTGCCATCAGTGAGTCACTAACGGACGAGCAGTACTTC
CAISESLTDEQYF
>TRBJ2-1|.|TRBV5-1|TRBD2
TGCGCCAGCAGCTTGAAGACTAGCACTGGCAATGAGCAGTTCTTC
CASSLKTSTGNEQFF
>TRBJ2-1|many|TRBV20-1|.
TGCAGTGCATCTGGTTCTTACAATGAGCAGTTCTTC
CSASGSYNEQFF
>TRBJ2-3|.|TRBV12-3/TRBV12-4|.
TGTGCCAGCAGTTCAGAAAGGGCCACAGATACGCAGTATTTT
CASSSERATDTQYF
>TRBJ2-1|.|TRBV12-3/TRBV12-4|TRBD1
TGTGCCAGCAGCCCCGCCGACAGGGAATACAATGAGCAGTTCTTC
CASSPADREYNEQFF
>TRBJ2-7|few|TRBV27|.
TGTGCCAGCAAGGTAGCGCGGTACTACTACGAGCAGTACTTC
CASKVARYYYEQYF
>TRBJ1-2|.|TRBV7-2|.
TGTGCCAGCAGCTTCGAGGGTATAGGTGGCTACACCTTC
CASSFEGIGGYTF
>TRBJ2-1|.|TRBV28|TRBD1
TGTGCCAGCATTGGACAGGGCTATGAGCAGTTCTTC
CASIGQGYEQFF
>TRBJ1-6|many|TRBV18|.
TGTGCCAGCTCACCCCGAGGGGGTGAGAGCTCACCCCTCCACTTT
CASSPRGGESSPLHF
>TRBJ1-3|few|TRBV12-3/TRBV12-4|TRBD1
TGTGCCAGCAGTAGGACAGGGCCCTCTGGAAACACCATATATTTT
CASSRTGPSGNTIYF
>TRBJ1-5|.|TRBV20-1|TRBD1
TGCAGTGCTAGAGGTGGACAGGGATGGAATCAGCCCCAGCATTTT
CSARGGQGWNQPQHF
>TRBJ2-1|many|TRBV5-1|TRBD2
TGCGCCAGCAGCCCGGGACTAGCGGCTTACAATGAGCAGTTCTTC
CASSPGLAAYNEQFF
>TRBJ2-6|many|TRBV20-1|.
TGCAGTGCTAGTCGGCTCTCTGGGGCCAACGTCCTGACTTTC
CSASRLSGANVLTF
>TRBJ1-1|many|TRBV20-1|.
TGCAGTGCCAAGGAGTACACTGAAGCTTTCTTT
CSAKEYTEAFF
>TRBJ2-1|.|TRBV20-1|.
TGCAGTGCTAGCCCCGACTATTCGTTCGGAGAGCAGTTCTTC
CSASPDYSFGEQFF
>TRBJ2-1|few|TRBV15|.
TGTGCCACCAGCAGAGATACAGGTTTTGAGCAGTTCTTC
CATSRDTGFEQFF
>TRBJ2-3|.|TRBV27|TRBD1
TGTGCCAGCCTAAGCTATACAGGGGAAGATACGCAGTATTTT
CASLSYTGEDTQYF
>TRBJ2-3|few|TRBV5-6|.
TGTGCCAGCAGCTTCCCGGGACCCTCACCCCACACAGATACGCAGTATTTT
CASSFPGPSPHTDTQYF
>TRBJ2-1|many|TRBV12-3/TRBV12-4|.
TGTGCCAGCAGGGGAGTCTACAATGAGCAGTTCTTC
CASRGVYNEQFF
>TRBJ2-2|many|TRBV20-1|.
TGCAGTGCTAGCCTAGCTACGACCGGGGAGCTGTTTTTT
CSASLATTGELFF